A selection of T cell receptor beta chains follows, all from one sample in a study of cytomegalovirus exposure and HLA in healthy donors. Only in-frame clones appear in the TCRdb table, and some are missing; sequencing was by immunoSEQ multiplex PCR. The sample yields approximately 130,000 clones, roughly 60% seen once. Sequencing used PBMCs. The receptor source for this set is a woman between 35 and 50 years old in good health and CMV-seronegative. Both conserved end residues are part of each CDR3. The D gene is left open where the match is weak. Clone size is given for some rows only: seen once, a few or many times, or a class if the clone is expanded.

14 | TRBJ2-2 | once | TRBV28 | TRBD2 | TGTGCCAGCAGTCCGAGCGGGGGGATCGGGGAGCTGTTTTTT | CASSPSGGIGELFF
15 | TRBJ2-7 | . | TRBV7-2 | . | TGTGCCAGCAGCTTAGGGCGGGGGCCAGACTACGAGCAGTACTTC | CASSLGRGPDYEQYF
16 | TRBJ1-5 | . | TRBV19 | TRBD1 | TGTGCCAGTAGTGCACTACAGGGGGCAGCGAGTCAGCCCCAGCATTTT | CASSALQGAASQPQHF
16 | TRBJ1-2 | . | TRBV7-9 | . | TGTGCCAGCAGCTTAGCGACGGACAGCTCTAACTATGGCTACACCTTC | CASSLATDSSNYGYTF
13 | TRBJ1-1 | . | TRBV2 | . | TGTGCCAGCAGGCCCGGGGTGGGCACTGAAGCTTTCTTT | CASRPGVGTEAFF
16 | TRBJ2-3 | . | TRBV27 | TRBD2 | TGTGCCAGCAGTTTGACTAGCGGGGGAGCAGGATATACGCAGTATTTT | CASSLTSGGAGYTQYF
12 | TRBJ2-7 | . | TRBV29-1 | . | TGCAACAGGCAGACCATCTCCTACGAGCAGTACTTC | CNRQTISYEQYF
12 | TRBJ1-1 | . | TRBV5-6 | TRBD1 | TGTGCCAGCAGCTGGGACAGCACTGAAGCTTTCTTT | CASSWDSTEAFF
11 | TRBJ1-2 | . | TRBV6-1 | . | TGTGCCAGCAGTGAAGCGCAGGGCTACACCTTC | CASSEAQGYTF
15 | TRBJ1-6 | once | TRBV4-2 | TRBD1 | TGTGCCAGCAGCAATATGCGGGAGGGGGCATCACCCCTCCACTTT | CASSNMREGASPLHF
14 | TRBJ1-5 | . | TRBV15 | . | TGTGCCACCAGCAGAGAACAGCACAATCAGCCCCAGCATTTT | CATSREQHNQPQHF
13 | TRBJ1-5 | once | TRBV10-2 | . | TGCGCCAGCAGTGTGAGGGGCAATCAGCCCCAGCATTTT | CASSVRGNQPQHF
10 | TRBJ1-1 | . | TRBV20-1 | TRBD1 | TGCAGTGCCGGACAGGGAGAAGCTTTCTTT | CSAGQGEAFF
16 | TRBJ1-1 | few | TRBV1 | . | TGCACCAGCATAGGTCTGTTACGGGGATTAAAAGCTGAAGCTTTCTTT | CTSIGLLRGLKAEAFF
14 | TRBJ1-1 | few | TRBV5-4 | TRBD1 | TGTGCCAGCAGCGACCCGACAGGGCGGGTTGAAGCTTTCTTT | CASSDPTGRVEAFF
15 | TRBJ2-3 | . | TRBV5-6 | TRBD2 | TGTGCCAGCAGCTTCACTAGCGGGGGGGCAGATACGCAGTATTTT | CASSFTSGGADTQYF
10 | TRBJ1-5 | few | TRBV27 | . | TGTGCCGCGGGGTCTCAGCCCCAGCATTTT | CAAGSQPQHF
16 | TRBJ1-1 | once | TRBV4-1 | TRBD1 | TGCGCCAGCAGCCAAGGAACCAGGGGGCCTAACACTGAAGCTTTCTTT | CASSQGTRGPNTEAFF
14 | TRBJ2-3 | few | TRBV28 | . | TGTGCCAGCAGTACTCAACTAGTACCAGATACGCAGTATTTT | CASSTQLVPDTQYF
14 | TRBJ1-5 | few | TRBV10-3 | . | TGTGCCATCAGTGAGTCGGGGGCGCATCAGCCCCAGCATTTT | CAISESGAHQPQHF
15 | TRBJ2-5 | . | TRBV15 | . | TGTGCCACCAGCAGAAGGCTAGCGCGACAAGAGACCCAGTACTTC | CATSRRLARQETQYF
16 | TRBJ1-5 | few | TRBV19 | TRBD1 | TGTGCCAGTAGTCTACGGACAGGGGAGAGCAATCAGCCCCAGCATTTT | CASSLRTGESNQPQHF
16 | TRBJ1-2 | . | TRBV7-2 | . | TGTGCCAGCAGCTTATATGACGGGGAGGGCAGGAATGGCTACACCTTC | CASSLYDGEGRNGYTF
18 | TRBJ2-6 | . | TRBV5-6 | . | TGTGCCAGCAGCCGACGGACCACAGGTCCCTCTGGGGCCAACGTCCTGACTTTC | CASSRRTTGPSGANVLTF
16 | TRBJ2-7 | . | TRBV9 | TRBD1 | TGTGCCAGCAGCGCCGGGACAGGGGCCCGGGGTTACGAGCAGTACTTC | CASSAGTGARGYEQYF
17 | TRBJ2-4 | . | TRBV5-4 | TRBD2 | TGTGCCAGCAGCTTGGGTGGGGCGGGGGGGAAAGGGAACATTCAGTACTTC | CASSLGGAGGKGNIQYF
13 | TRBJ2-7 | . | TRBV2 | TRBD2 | TGTGCCAGCAAGCGGGGGGCGACCTACGAGCAGTACTTC | CASKRGATYEQYF
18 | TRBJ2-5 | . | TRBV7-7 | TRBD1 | TGTGCCAGCAGCTCTGGCCTAGACCGGGACAGGGCGGAAGAGACCCAGTACTTC | CASSSGLDRDRAEETQYF
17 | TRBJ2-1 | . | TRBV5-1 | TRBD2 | TGCGCCAGCAGCTTGGGAACGGGGGGTAGCTCCTACAATGAGCAGTTCTTC | CASSLGTGGSSYNEQFF
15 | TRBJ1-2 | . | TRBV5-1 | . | TGCGCCAGCAGCTTGGAGGGACTTCAGGTCTATGGCTACACCTTC | CASSLEGLQVYGYTF
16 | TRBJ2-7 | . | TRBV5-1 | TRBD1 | TGCGCCAGCAGCCCCGGACAGGGGGAAAATTCCTACGAGCAGTACTTC | CASSPGQGENSYEQYF
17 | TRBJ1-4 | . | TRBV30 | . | TGTGCCTGGAGAATGCCCTACGGGAGACCCTATAATGAAAAACTGTTTTTT | CAWRMPYGRPYNEKLFF
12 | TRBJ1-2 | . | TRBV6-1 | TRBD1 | TGTGCCAGCAGTGATCTGACAGGGGACTACACCTTC | CASSDLTGDYTF
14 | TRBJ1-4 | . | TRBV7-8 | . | TGTGCCAGCAGCTTGAGGACTTCGGATGAAAAACTGTTTTTT | CASSLRTSDEKLFF
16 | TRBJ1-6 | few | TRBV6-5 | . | TGTGCCAGCAGTTACTCGGAGGGTCTTGGAAATTCACCCCTCCACTTT | CASSYSEGLGNSPLHF
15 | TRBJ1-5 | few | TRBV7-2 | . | TGTGCCAGCAGCTTAGCGTCAGGGTCAAGGCAGCCCCAGCATTTT | CASSLASGSRQPQHF
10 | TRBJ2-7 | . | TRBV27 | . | TGTGCCAGCAGTCCATACGAGCAGTACTTC | CASSPYEQYF
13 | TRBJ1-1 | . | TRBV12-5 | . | TGTGCTAGTGGGGGCTTTATGAACACTGAAGCTTTCTTT | CASGGFMNTEAFF
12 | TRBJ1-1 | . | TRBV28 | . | TGTGCCAGCAGTCCCTCGCGACTTGGAGCTTTCTTT | CASSPSRLGAFF
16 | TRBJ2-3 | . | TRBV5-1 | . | TGCGCCAGCAGCTTACCAGGGCGAAAGAACACAGATACGCAGTATTTT | CASSLPGRKNTDTQYF
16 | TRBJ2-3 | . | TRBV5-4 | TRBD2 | TGTGCCAGCAGCACCGGACTAGCGGGCAGCACAGATACGCAGTATTTT | CASSTGLAGSTDTQYF
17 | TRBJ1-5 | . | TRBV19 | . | TGTGCCAGTAGTATAGTAAAGACAGCGTATAGCAATCAGCCCCAGCATTTT | CASSIVKTAYSNQPQHF
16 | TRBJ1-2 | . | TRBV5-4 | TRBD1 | TGTGCCAGCAGCCGGACAGGGGGCGACTATAACTATGGCTACACCTTC | CASSRTGGDYNYGYTF
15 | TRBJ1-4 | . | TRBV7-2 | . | TGTGCCAGCAGCCTCCTCGGGCAGGGTAATGAAAAACTGTTTTTT | CASSLLGQGNEKLFF
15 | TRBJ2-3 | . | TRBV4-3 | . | TGCGCCAGCAGCCAGGATGACAAGCCCACAGATACGCAGTATTTT | CASSQDDKPTDTQYF
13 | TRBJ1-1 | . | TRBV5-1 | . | TGCGCCAGCAGCTTGTCAGGGAAGACTGAAGCTTTCTTT | CASSLSGKTEAFF